This T cell receptor (beta chain) was obtained from a study of T cell repertoires in cytomegalovirus infection. Across the whole study: It was recently identified HLA-C-restricted and well-studied HLA-B-restricted CMV epitopes that the study used.

Germline assignment: CDR1 MNHEY and CDR2 SMNVEV (reference sequence). There are 15 residues in the CDR3. V was clipped by 5 bases and J by 0 bases, with 14 bases between them. Note on this clonotype: The antigen is unknown.

General study findings and limits: There were HLA-C-restricted CMV-specific TCR beta clonotypes dominating the ex vivo response.

TCRdb reprocessed the reads via MiXCR and lists one record per CDR3 protein. Among some 480,000 distinct CDR3 sequences listed, 30% to 40% were seen once. The starting material was cultured PBMCs, obtained from culture after CMV antigen stimulation. The receptor's source is a human donor in good health (CMV status not recorded). Some clones in this sample may be carry-over from other donors' samples. J is TRBJ2-7 and V is TRBV27; D might be TRBD2 (6 bases). This CDR3 reads CASSPWDSSSYEQYF. The CDR3 nucleotides read TGTGCCAGCAGTCCATGGGACTCCAGCTCCTACGAGCAGTACTTC.